The present TCR beta chain was sequenced within a study of CD8+CD57+ T cells in acquired aplastic anemia. Study findings and constraints: Patients did not significantly differ from controls in CD8+ Simpson's diversity.

According to the study, genomic DNA was the template for TCR beta VDJ and CDR3 profiling. Via MiXCR, TCRdb re-called the reads, giving one row per CDR3 protein. The table has about 75,000 distinct CDR3 sequences, around 70% seen once; the top ten hold around 80%. This CDR3 region has 15 residues. V lost 4 bases, J lost 2 bases, and 12 bases lay in between. CDR1 is ENHRY and CDR2 is SYGVKD in the germline V gene. This clonotype occurred once. Its antigen is undetermined. Patients sequenced had flow cytometry evidence of CD8+CD57+ cell expansion. Patients had received no therapy at the time of blood sampling.

The sample comprised sorted CD4+, CD8+, or CD8+CD57+ T cells (not recorded which) from PBMCs. This TCR was sampled from a human donor with aplastic anemia. This sequence joins TRBV10-3 and TRBJ1-3; D may be TRBD1 (5 bases). The CDR3 nucleotides read TGTGCCATCAGTGGGGTTATAGGGGCTGGAAACACCATATATTTT. Protein product: CAISGVIGAGNTIYF.